The rows below give T cell receptor beta chains drawn from one sample of a study of shared clonotypes between healthy human individuals. The protocol was immunoSEQ multiplex PCR, while the TCRdb copy is restricted to in-frame clones and leaves out a portion. The sample lists 800,000 or so clones, 90% to 98% occurring once. The sequenced sample consisted of naive CD8+ T cells sorted from blood. The receptors originated from a man aged 30-40 years in good health. Each CDR3 is given with its conserved first and last residue. Fields, in order: D gene, V gene, J gene, clone size, CDR3 protein, CDR3 DNA. A D gene is named only where the DNA matches it firmly. Size is stated for part of the rows, as once, few or many counts, or as a class when the clone is expanded.

>TRBD2|TRBV29-1|TRBJ2-7|NA
CSVGSGSAYEQYF
TGCAGCGTTGGAAGCGGGAGCGCCTACGAGCAGTACTTC
>NA|TRBV28|TRBJ1-2|once
CATPGVYGYTF
TGTGCCACCCCGGGTGTTTATGGCTACACCTTC
>TRBD1|TRBV25-1|TRBJ1-1|NA
CASSEGTGVEAFF
TGTGCCAGCAGTGAGGGGACAGGCGTTGAAGCTTTCTTT
>TRBD2|TRBV5-6|TRBJ2-1|NA
CASLTSGRDNEQFF
TGTGCCAGTCTTACTAGCGGGAGGGACAATGAGCAGTTCTTC
>TRBD1|TRBV29-1|TRBJ2-7|NA
CSVVLWTGLGVEPYEQYF
TGCAGCGTTGTGTTGTGGACAGGGTTGGGAGTGGAGCCCTACGAGCAGTACTTC
>TRBD2|TRBV15|TRBJ2-1|NA
CATSRDLAGEVQFF
TGTGCCACCAGCAGAGATCTAGCGGGTGAAGTACAGTTCTTC
>NA|TRBV4-1|TRBJ2-3|NA
CASSHPLVRDTQYF
TGCGCCAGCAGCCATCCCTTAGTTAGAGATACGCAGTATTTT
>NA|TRBV27|TRBJ2-7|NA
CASSGTDDEQYF
TGTGCCAGTTCCGGGACTGACGACGAGCAGTACTTC
>NA|TRBV28|TRBJ1-4|NA
CASSETGIANEKLFF
TGTGCCAGCAGTGAGACCGGGATTGCTAATGAAAAACTGTTTTTT
>TRBD2|TRBV7-9|TRBJ2-1|once
CASTPPQGTSGSNEQFF
TGTGCCAGCACCCCCCCTCAGGGGACTAGCGGGAGTAATGAGCAGTTCTTC
>NA|TRBV7-3|TRBJ1-2|NA
CASSSGPEFYGYTF
TGTGCCAGCAGCTCTGGACCGGAATTCTATGGCTACACCTTC
>TRBD1|TRBV7-9|TRBJ2-1|NA
CASSHIPGQGLNEQFF
TGTGCCAGCAGCCATATACCGGGACAGGGTCTCAATGAGCAGTTCTTC
>NA|TRBV11-3|TRBJ2-5|NA
CASSASDQTQYF
TGTGCCAGCAGCGCGAGCGACCAGACCCAGTACTTC
>NA|TRBV28|TRBJ2-7|NA
CASSLFGGPYEQYF
TGTGCCAGCAGTTTATTCGGTGGTCCCTACGAGCAGTACTTC
>TRBD2|TRBV29-1|TRBJ2-5|NA
CSVGPGLGGETQYF
TGCAGCGTTGGGCCGGGACTAGGCGGAGAGACCCAGTACTTC
>TRBD2|TRBV27|TRBJ2-7|NA
CASSLSGRAFEQYF
TGTGCCAGCAGTCTTAGCGGGAGGGCCTTTGAGCAGTACTTC
>NA|TRBV7-8|TRBJ2-5|NA
CASSLVVASPQETQYF
TGTGCCAGCAGCTTAGTGGTTGCTAGCCCACAAGAGACCCAGTACTTC
>NA|TRBV7-2|TRBJ1-5|once
CASSTGGGPQHF
TGTGCCAGCAGCACTGGGGGTGGGCCCCAGCATTTT
>TRBD2|TRBV19|TRBJ2-1|NA
CASSLEGLAGADEQFF
TGTGCCAGTAGCCTCGAGGGACTAGCGGGAGCGGATGAGCAGTTCTTC
>TRBD1|TRBV7-6|TRBJ2-7|NA
CASSSGQDEQYF
TGTGCCAGCAGCTCCGGACAGGACGAGCAGTACTTC
>NA|TRBV27|TRBJ2-5|once
CASSRPGREGETQYF
TGTGCCAGCAGCCGACCAGGAAGAGAAGGGGAGACCCAGTACTTC
>NA|TRBV25-1|TRBJ2-7|NA
CASSGWTYEQYF
TGTGCCAGCAGTGGTTGGACTTACGAGCAGTACTTC
>NA|TRBV7-6|TRBJ2-7|NA
CASSLAEGESPYEQYF
TGTGCCAGCAGCTTAGCTGAGGGGGAAAGCCCCTACGAGCAGTACTTC
>TRBD2|TRBV7-3|TRBJ2-1|NA
CASSSPGTSASTRNEQFF
TGTGCCAGCAGCTCCCCCGGGACTAGCGCCTCCACAAGAAATGAGCAGTTCTTC
>NA|TRBV10-2|TRBJ2-6|NA
CASSEVGANVLTF
TGCGCCAGCAGTGAAGTCGGGGCCAACGTCCTGACTTTC